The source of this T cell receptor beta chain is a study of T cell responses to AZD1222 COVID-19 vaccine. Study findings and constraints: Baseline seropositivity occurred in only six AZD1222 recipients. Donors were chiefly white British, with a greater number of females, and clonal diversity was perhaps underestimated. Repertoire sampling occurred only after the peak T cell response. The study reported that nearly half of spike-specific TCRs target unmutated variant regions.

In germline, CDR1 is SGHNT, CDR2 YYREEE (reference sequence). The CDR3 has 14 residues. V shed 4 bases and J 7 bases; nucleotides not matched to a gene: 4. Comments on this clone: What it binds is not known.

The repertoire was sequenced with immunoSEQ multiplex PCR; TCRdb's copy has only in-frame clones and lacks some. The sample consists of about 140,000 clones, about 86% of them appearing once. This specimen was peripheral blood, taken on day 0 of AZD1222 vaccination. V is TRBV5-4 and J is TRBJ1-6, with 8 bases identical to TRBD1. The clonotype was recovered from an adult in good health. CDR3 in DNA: TGTGCCAGCAGCCTAGGACAGGGAAATTCACCCCTCCACTTT. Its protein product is CASSLGQGNSPLHF.